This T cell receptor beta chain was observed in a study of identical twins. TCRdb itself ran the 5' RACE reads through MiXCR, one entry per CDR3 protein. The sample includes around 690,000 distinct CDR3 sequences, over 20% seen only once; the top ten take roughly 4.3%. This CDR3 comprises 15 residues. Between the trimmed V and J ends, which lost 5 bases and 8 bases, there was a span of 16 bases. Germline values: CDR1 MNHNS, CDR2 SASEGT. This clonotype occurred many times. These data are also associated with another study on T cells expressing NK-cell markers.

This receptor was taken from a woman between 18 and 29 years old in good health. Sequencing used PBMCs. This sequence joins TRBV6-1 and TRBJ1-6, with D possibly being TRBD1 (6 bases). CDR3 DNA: TGTGCCAGCAGTCAAAACAGGGCTGGGGATTCACCCCTCCACTTT. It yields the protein CASSQNRAGDSPLHF.